The TCR beta chain described here comes from a study of blood T cell repertoires in COVID-19. Looked up from germline, CDR1 is ENHRY and CDR2 is SYGVKD. The V end was cut by 1 base, the J end by 10 bases, with 17 bases between. The CDR3 loop spans 15 amino acids. The table came from immunoSEQ multiplex PCR; TCRdb's copy has only in-frame clones and leaves some out. The sample has roughly 26,000 clones; 92% are singletons. V gene TRBV10-3 combines with J gene TRBJ2-1; D is possibly TRBD2 (6 bases). The receptor's source is a human donor in a cohort sampled during active COVID-19. The sequenced sample consisted of peripheral blood. CDR3 loop: CAISEWAVRDSEQFF. CDR3 nucleotide sequence: TGTGCCATCAGTGAGTGGGCCGTCCGGGACTCCGAGCAGTTCTTC.